This T cell receptor (beta chain) comes out of a study of long-term antiretroviral therapy in people with HIV. Run at survey level, the immunoSEQ assay was version v3.0. TCRdb keeps only in-frame clones here, not all; method: immunoSEQ multiplex PCR. Of over 25,000 clones in the sample, around 90% were seen once. The TCR comes from a young man with HIV. The sequencing here drew on unsorted PBMCs, taken 1.1 years after starting antiretroviral therapy.

The CDR3 sequence: CASSYSPTATNEKLFF. The CDR3 nucleotides read TGTGCCAGCAGTTACTCCCCGACAGCAACTAATGAAAAACTGTTTTTT. The gene calls are TRBV6-5 and TRBJ1-4, with D possibly matching TRBD1 (5 bases). Germline-derived CDR1 and CDR2 are MNHEY and SVGAGI. V was clipped by 0 bases and J by 0 bases, with 8 bases between them. The CDR3 is made up of 16 amino acids.